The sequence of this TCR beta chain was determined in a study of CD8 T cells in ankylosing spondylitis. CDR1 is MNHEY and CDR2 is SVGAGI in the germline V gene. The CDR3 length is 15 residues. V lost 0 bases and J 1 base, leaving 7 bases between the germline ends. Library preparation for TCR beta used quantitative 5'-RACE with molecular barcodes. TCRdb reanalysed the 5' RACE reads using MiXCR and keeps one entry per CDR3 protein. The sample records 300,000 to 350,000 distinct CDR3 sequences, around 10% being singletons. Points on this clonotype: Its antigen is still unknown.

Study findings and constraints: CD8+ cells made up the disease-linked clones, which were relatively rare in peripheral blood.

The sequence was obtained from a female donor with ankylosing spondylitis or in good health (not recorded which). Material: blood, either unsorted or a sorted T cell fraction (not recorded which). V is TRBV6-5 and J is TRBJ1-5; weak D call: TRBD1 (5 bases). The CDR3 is CASSYSGDSNQPQHF. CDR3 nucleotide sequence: TGTGCCAGCAGTTACTCAGGGGACAGCAATCAGCCCCAGCATTTT.